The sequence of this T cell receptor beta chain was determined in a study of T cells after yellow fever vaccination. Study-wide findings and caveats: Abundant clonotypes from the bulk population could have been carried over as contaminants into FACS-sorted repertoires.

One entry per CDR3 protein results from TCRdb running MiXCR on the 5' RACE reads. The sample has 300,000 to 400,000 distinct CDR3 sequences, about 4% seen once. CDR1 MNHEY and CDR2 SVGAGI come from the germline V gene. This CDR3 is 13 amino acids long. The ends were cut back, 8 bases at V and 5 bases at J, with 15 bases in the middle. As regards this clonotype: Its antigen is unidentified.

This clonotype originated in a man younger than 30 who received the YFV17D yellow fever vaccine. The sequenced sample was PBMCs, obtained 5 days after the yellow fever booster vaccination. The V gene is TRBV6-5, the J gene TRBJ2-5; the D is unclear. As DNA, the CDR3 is TGTGCCAGCGTGGGCCCTCCCACGGAGACCCAGTACTTC. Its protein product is CASVGPPTETQYF.